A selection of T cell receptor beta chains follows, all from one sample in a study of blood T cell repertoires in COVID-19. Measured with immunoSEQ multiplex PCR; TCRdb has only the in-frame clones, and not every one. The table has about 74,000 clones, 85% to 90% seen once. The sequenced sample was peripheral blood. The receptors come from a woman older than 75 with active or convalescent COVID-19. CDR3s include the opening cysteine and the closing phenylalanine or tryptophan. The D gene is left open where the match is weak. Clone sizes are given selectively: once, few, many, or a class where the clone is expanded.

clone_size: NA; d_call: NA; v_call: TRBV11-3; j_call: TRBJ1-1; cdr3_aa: CASSLERQEAFF; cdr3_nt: TGTGCCAGCAGCTTGGAAAGACAGGAAGCTTTCTTT
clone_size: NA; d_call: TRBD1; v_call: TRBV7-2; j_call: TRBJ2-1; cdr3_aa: CASSFSGQGAPEQFF; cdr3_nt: TGTGCCAGCAGCTTTTCTGGACAGGGGGCTCCTGAGCAGTTCTTC
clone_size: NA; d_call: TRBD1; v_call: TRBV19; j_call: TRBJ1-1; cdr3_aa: CASSPKSGGTEAFF; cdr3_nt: TGTGCCAGTAGTCCGAAGTCAGGGGGAACTGAAGCTTTCTTT
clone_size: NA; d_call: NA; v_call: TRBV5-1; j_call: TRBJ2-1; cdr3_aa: CASSAVPGSYNEQFF; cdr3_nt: TGCGCCAGCAGCGCCGTACCGGGCTCCTACAATGAGCAGTTCTTC
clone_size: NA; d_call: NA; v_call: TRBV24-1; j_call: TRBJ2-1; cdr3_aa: CATSRTGIGVGSNEQFF; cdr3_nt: TGTGCCACCAGTCGTACGGGGATCGGGGTGGGATCCAATGAGCAGTTCTTC
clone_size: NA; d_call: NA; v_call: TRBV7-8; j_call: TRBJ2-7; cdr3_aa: CASSLTPAYEQYF; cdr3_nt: TGTGCCAGCAGCTTAACCCCGGCCTACGAGCAGTACTTC
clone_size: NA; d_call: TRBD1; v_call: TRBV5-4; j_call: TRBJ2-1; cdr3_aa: CASSHRDREIFGEQFF; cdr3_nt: TGTGCCAGCAGCCACCGGGACAGGGAAATTTTTGGTGAGCAGTTCTTC
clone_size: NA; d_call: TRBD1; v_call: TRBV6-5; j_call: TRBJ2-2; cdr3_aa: CASSSPTGANTGELFF; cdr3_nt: TGTGCCAGCAGTTCCCCGACAGGGGCGAACACCGGGGAGCTGTTTTTT
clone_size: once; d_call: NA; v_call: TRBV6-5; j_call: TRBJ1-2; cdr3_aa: CASTRLANYGYTF; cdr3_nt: TGTGCCAGCACCAGGTTAGCTAACTATGGCTACACCTTC
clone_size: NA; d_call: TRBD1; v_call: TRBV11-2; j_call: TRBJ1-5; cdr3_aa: CASSSRPGQGPLSNQPQHF; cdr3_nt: TGTGCCAGCAGCTCCCGCCCGGGACAGGGGCCCCTTAGCAATCAGCCCCAGCATTTT
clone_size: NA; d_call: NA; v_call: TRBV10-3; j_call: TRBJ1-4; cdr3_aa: CAISEGAGDNEKLFF; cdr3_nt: TGTGCCATCAGTGAGGGGGCAGGGGATAATGAAAAACTGTTTTTT
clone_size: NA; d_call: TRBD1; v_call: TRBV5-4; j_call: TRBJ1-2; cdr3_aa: CASGPDRGNYGYTF; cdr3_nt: TGTGCCAGCGGCCCGGACAGGGGGAACTATGGCTACACCTTC
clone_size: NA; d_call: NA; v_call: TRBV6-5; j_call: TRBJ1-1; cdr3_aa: CAKRGVLNTEAFF; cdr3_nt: TGTGCCAAACGCGGGGTCCTGAACACTGAAGCTTTCTTT
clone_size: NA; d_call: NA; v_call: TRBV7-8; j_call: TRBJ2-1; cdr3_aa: CASSLGRNNEQFF; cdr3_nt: TGTGCCAGCAGCTTGGGCAGAAACAATGAGCAGTTCTTC
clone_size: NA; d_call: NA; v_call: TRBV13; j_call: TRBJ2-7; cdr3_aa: CASSLAGYEQYF; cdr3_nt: TGTGCCAGCAGCTTGGCAGGCTACGAGCAGTACTTC
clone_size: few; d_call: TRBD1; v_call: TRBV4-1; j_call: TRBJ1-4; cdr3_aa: CASSHVDRENEKLFF; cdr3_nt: TGCGCCAGCAGCCACGTGGACAGGGAAAATGAAAAACTGTTTTTT
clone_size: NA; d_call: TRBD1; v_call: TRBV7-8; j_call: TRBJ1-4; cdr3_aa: CASSLGAGGGEKLFF; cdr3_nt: TGTGCCAGCAGCTTAGGGGCAGGGGGCGGTGAAAAACTGTTTTTT
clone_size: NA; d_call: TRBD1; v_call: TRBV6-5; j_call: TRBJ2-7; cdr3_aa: CASRVDRAYEQYF; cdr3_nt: TGTGCCAGCAGGGTGGACAGGGCCTACGAGCAGTACTTC
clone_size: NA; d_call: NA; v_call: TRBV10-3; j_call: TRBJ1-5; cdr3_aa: CATDDRRNQPQHF; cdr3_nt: TGTGCCACCGACGACAGGCGCAATCAGCCCCAGCATTTT
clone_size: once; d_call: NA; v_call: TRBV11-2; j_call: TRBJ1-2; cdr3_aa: CASSLVFRANYGYTF; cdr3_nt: TGTGCCAGCAGCTTAGTATTCAGGGCGAACTATGGCTACACCTTC
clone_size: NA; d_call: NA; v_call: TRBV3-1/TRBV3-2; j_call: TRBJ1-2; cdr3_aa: CASSQGQATYHGYTF; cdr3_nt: TGTGCCAGCAGCCAAGGTCAGGCGACCTACCATGGCTACACCTTC
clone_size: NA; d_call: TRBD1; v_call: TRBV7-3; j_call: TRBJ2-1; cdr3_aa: CASSLTVGQGAGNEQFF; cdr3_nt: TGTGCCAGCAGCTTAACGGTGGGACAGGGGGCAGGGAATGAGCAGTTCTTC
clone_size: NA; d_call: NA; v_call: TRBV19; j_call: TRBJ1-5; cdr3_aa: CASGPKGIGQPQHF; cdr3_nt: TGTGCCTCCGGTCCCAAGGGGATTGGTCAGCCCCAGCATTTT
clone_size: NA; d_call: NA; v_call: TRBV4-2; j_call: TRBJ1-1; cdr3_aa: CASSQDSFEAFF; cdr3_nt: TGTGCCAGCAGCCAAGATTCATTTGAAGCTTTCTTT
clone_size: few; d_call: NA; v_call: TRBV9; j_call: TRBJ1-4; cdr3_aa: CASSPTGVRELFF; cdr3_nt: TGTGCCAGCAGCCCCACGGGGGTTAGAGAACTGTTTTTT
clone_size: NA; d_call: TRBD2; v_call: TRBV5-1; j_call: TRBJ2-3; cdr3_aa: CASRGSGLAGGDTQYF; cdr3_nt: TGCGCCAGCAGAGGTTCGGGACTAGCGGGGGGAGATACGCAGTATTTT
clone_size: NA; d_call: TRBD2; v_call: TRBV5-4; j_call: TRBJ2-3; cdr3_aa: CASTTSGSIDTQYF; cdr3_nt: TGTGCCAGCACGACTAGCGGGAGTATAGATACGCAGTATTTT
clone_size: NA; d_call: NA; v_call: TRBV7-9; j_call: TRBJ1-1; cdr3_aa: CASSLGGVNTEAFF; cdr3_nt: TGTGCCAGCAGCTTAGGGGGAGTAAACACTGAAGCTTTCTTT
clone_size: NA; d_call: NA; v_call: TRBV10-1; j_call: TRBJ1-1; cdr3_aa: CASSESTGNTEAFF; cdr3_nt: TGCGCCAGCAGTGAGTCGACAGGGAACACTGAAGCTTTCTTT
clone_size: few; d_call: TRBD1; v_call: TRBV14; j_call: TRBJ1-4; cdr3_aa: CASSQIDRVNEKLFF; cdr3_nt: TGTGCCAGCAGCCAGATCGACAGGGTTAATGAAAAACTGTTTTTT
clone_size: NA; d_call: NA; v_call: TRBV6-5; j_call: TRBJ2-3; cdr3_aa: CASSDSEGADTQYF; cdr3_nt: TGTGCCAGCAGCGACTCCGAAGGGGCAGATACGCAGTATTTT
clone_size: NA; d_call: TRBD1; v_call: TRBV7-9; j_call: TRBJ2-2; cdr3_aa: CASSFRTGRRTGELFF; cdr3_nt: TGTGCCAGCAGCTTCCGGACAGGAAGACGGACCGGGGAGCTGTTTTTT
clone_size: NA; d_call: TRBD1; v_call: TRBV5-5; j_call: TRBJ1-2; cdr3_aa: CASRPTGSGFGYTF; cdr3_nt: TGTGCCAGCAGACCGACAGGGTCCGGATTTGGCTACACCTTC
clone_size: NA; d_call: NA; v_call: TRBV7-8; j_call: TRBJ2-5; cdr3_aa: CASSLYGGPEVETQYF; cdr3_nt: TGTGCCAGCAGCCTCTATGGAGGCCCCGAGGTGGAGACCCAGTACTTC
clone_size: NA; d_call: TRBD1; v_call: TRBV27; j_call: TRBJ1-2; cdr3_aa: CASSQQGARGYGYTF; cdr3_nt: TGTGCCAGCAGTCAACAGGGGGCGCGCGGCTATGGCTACACCTTC
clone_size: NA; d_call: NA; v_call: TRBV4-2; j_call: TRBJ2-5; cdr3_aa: CASSQDTGGGREQETQYF; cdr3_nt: TGTGCCAGCAGCCAAGACACTGGAGGGGGCAGAGAACAAGAGACCCAGTACTTC
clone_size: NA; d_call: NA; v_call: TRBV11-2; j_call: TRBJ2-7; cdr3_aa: CASSENRVSSYEQYF; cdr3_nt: TGTGCCAGCAGCGAAAACAGGGTTAGCTCCTACGAGCAGTACTTC
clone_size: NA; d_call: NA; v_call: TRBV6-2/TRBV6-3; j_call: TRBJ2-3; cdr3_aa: CASSYSSEGTDTQYF; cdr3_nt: TGTGCCAGCAGTTACTCGTCGGAGGGAACAGATACGCAGTATTTT
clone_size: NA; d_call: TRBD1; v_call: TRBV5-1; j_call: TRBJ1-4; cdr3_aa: CASSSGQGGEKLFF; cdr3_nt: TGCGCCAGCAGCTCGGGACAGGGTGGGGAAAAACTGTTTTTT
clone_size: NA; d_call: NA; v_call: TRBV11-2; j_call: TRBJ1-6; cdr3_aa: CASSDSSRTALNSPLHF; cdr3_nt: TGTGCCAGCAGCGATTCCTCCCGGACAGCCCTAAATTCACCCCTCCACTTT
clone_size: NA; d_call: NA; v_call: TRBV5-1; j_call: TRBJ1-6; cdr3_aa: CASSQGTGSPLHF; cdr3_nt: TGCGCCAGCAGTCAGGGAACGGGTTCACCCCTCCACTTT
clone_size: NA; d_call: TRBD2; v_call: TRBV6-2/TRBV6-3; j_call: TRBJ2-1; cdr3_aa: CASSTRTSGRNNEQFF; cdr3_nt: TGTGCCAGCAGTACCCGGACTAGCGGGAGGAACAATGAGCAGTTCTTC
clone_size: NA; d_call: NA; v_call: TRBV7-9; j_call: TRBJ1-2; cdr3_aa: CASSSPARGYGYTF; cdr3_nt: TGTGCCAGCAGCTCCCCAGCCCGGGGCTATGGCTACACCTTC
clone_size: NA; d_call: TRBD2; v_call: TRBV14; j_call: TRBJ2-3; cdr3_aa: CASSQGLTSANTDTQYF; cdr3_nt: TGTGCCAGCAGCCAAGGGTTGACTAGCGCGAACACAGATACGCAGTATTTT
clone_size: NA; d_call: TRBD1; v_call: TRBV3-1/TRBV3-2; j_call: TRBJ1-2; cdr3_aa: CASSRTGTGLPGGYGYTF; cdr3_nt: TGTGCCAGCAGCCGCACCGGGACAGGCCTCCCGGGGGGCTATGGCTACACCTTC
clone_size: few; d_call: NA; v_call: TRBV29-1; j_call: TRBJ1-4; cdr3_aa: CSVEVDSNEKLFF; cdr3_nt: TGCAGCGTTGAAGTCGACAGTAATGAAAAACTGTTTTTT
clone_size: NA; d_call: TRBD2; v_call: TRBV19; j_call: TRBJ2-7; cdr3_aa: CASSGGSSYEQYF; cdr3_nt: TGTGCCAGTAGCGGCGGGAGTTCCTACGAGCAGTACTTC
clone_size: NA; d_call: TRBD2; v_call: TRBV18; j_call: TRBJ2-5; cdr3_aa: CASSPNPSGVAETQYF; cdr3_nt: TGTGCCAGCTCACCGAACCCTAGCGGGGTTGCGGAGACCCAGTACTTC
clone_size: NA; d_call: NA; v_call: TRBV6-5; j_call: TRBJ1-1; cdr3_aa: CASRFGTPNTEAFF; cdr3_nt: TGTGCCAGTCGGTTTGGGACACCGAACACTGAAGCTTTCTTT
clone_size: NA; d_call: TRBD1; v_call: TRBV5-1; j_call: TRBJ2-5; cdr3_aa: CASSPRGQGETQYF; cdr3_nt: TGCGCCAGCAGCCCCAGAGGACAGGGGGAGACCCAGTACTTC
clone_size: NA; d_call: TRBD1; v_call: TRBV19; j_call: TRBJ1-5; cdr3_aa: CASTGAGNQPQHF; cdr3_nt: TGTGCCTCTACAGGGGCGGGCAATCAGCCCCAGCATTTT
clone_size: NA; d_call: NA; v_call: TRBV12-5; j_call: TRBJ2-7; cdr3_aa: CASGGDIYEQYF; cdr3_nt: TGTGCTAGTGGGGGGGACATCTACGAGCAGTACTTC
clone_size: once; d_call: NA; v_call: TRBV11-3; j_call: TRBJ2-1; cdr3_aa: CASSPGGGANNEQFF; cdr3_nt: TGTGCCAGCAGTCCGGGTGGGGGGGCAAACAATGAGCAGTTCTTC
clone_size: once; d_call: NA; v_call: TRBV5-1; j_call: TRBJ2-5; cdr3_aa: CASSLGLRAGAETQYF; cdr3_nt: TGCGCCAGCAGCCTGGGACTGCGCGCGGGGGCGGAGACCCAGTACTTC
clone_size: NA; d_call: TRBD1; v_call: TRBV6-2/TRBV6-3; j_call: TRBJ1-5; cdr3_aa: CASSLRQGDNQPQHF; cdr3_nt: TGTGCCAGCAGTCTCCGACAGGGTGACAATCAGCCCCAGCATTTT